A selection of T cell receptor beta chains follows, all from one sample in a study of T cell repertoires in cytomegalovirus infection. No antigen has been assigned to these receptors. A single record per CDR3 protein comes from TCRdb applying MiXCR to the reads. The sample carries about half a million distinct CDR3 sequences, roughly 34% recorded once. The specimen comprised cultured PBMCs, sampled from culture after CMV antigen stimulation. All receptors derive from a human donor in good health (CMV status not recorded). Some clones in this sample may be carry-over from other donors' samples. Each CDR3 is given with its conserved first and last residue. A D gene is named only where the DNA matches it firmly. Clone size, where shown, is once, few, many, or a class for clones that have expanded.

j_call d_call clone_size v_call cdr3_aa cdr3_nt
TRBJ2-4 TRBD1 NA TRBV19 CASRQGSRTKNIQYF TGTGCCAGTAGACAGGGGTCTAGAACCAAAAACATTCAGTACTTC
TRBJ1-1 TRBD1 few TRBV6-2/TRBV6-3 CASSSYPPRTGVEEAFF TGTGCCAGCAGTTCCTACCCACCCCGGACAGGGGTTGAGGAAGCTTTCTTT
TRBJ1-4 NA NA TRBV6-2/TRBV6-3 CASSSSGTSNEKLFF TGTGCCAGCAGTTCGTCCGGGACTTCTAATGAAAAACTGTTTTTT
TRBJ2-1 TRBD2 NA TRBV9 CASSVAPGLAGDNEQFF TGTGCCAGCAGCGTAGCCCCGGGACTAGCGGGAGACAATGAGCAGTTCTTC
TRBJ1-3 NA few TRBV25-1 CASSGGQTSGNTIYF TGTGCCAGCAGTGGTGGACAGACCTCTGGAAACACCATATATTTT
TRBJ2-7 TRBD2 many TRBV7-2 CASSLSSSGLIHEQYF TGTGCCAGCAGCCTTTCCTCTAGCGGGTTAATTCACGAGCAGTACTTC
TRBJ2-3 NA NA TRBV6-5 CASRQTETDTQYF TGTGCCAGCAGACAAACCGAAACAGATACGCAGTATTTT
TRBJ1-6 NA NA TRBV12-3/TRBV12-4 CASSPGPLRHSPLHF TGTGCCAGCAGCCCGGGCCCCCTACGGCATTCACCCCTCCACTTT
TRBJ1-1 NA NA TRBV19 CASSTRDTDYMNTEAFF TGTGCCAGTAGTACTCGGGACACTGATTACATGAACACTGAAGCTTTCTTT
TRBJ2-7 NA few TRBV6-5 CASRRGVDRFEQYF TGTGCCAGCCGCAGGGGGGTCGATCGATTCGAGCAGTACTTC
TRBJ1-1 NA NA TRBV14 CASSQDLIQWEAFF TGTGCCAGCAGCCAAGATCTAATACAGTGGGAAGCTTTCTTT
TRBJ1-5 TRBD1 NA TRBV6-2/TRBV6-3 CASSYGGQGAGGEPQHF TGTGCCAGCAGTTACGGGGGACAGGGTGCCGGCGGAGAGCCCCAGCATTTT
TRBJ2-1 TRBD2 few TRBV11-3 CASSSWGGLAGGDSYNEQFF TGTGCCAGCAGCTCCTGGGGGGGACTAGCGGGAGGGGACTCCTACAATGAGCAGTTCTTC
TRBJ2-1 TRBD2 few TRBV11-2 CASSLGASGSGGGSEQFF TGTGCCAGCAGCTTAGGGGCTAGCGGGAGCGGGGGGGGCAGTGAGCAGTTCTTC
TRBJ2-1 TRBD2 NA TRBV20-1 CSARSPFLAGSSYNEQFF TGCAGTGCTAGATCCCCATTTCTAGCGGGCAGCTCCTACAATGAGCAGTTCTTC
TRBJ2-3 NA NA TRBV7-2 CASSAPTGSNMQYF TGTGCCAGCAGCGCACCGACCGGGTCCAATATGCAGTATTTT
TRBJ2-3 TRBD2 NA TRBV10-2 CASRKAGVGDTQYF TGCGCCAGCAGGAAAGCGGGAGTGGGAGATACGCAGTATTTT
TRBJ2-1 NA many TRBV12-3/TRBV12-4 CASSFGGVDEQFF TGTGCCAGCAGTTTTGGGGGAGTCGATGAGCAGTTCTTC
TRBJ2-3 TRBD2 few TRBV7-8 CDSSETQRELPDTQYF TGTGACAGCAGCGAAACCCAGCGGGAGTTACCAGATACGCAGTATTTT